The entry below describes one TCR beta chain. This sample is drawn from a study of blood T cells in healthy people across ages. J was trimmed by 3 bases and V by 4 bases; bases with no gene match: 7. The CDR3 runs 16 residues. Germline assignment: CDR1 SGHRS and CDR2 YFSETQ. The authors ran a second PCR of about 7 to 11 cycles using a sample-barcoded 5' primer and a J-beta primer mix. Using its own MiXCR run on the 5' RACE reads, TCRdb lists one record per CDR3 protein. The sample consists of over a million distinct CDR3 sequences, 59% of them appearing once. Staff drew 8 to 10 milliliters of peripheral blood from each donor.

The sequenced material came from blood. V and J are TRBV5-1 and TRBJ2-1; 10 nucleotides match TRBD1. This TCR came from a man aged 18 to 35 in good health. CDR3 sequence (DNA): TGCGCCAGCAGCACGGGACAGGGGATCGGCTACAATGAGCAGTTCTTC. Translation: CASSTGQGIGYNEQFF.